One T cell receptor beta chain is described in this entry. No antigen is known for it. This entry is derived from a study of cytomegalovirus exposure and HLA in healthy donors. The study, taken as a whole, reports: Available immune exposure information covered CMV serostatus only.

CDR3 length equals 14 residues. The V and J ends lost 4 bases and 5 bases respectively, with 15 bases between them. Germline values: CDR1 SGHNT, CDR2 YYREEE (reference sequence). With 60 Vbeta and 13 Jbeta primers, the PCR was carried out. Clones were sequenced by immunoSEQ multiplex PCR, and TCRdb holds only the in-frame ones, with some missing. The sample consists of about 110,000 clones, approximately 58% of them appearing once. The V call is TRBV5-4, the J call TRBJ2-5; D is ambiguous. The receptor was derived from a woman in her thirties in good health and CMV-seronegative. Material: PBMCs. The CDR3 DNA is TGTGCCAGCAGCCTATCGAGGCGTCCGGAGACCCAGTACTTC. This codes for CASSLSRRPETQYF.